What follows is one T cell receptor (beta chain) and its context. Its antigen remains undetermined. The sample holds no much larger clone one base away, and base qualities are not on file. The donors were healthy, HIV-negative adults who had no recently reported acute infections or vaccinations. Only Caucasian adults living in Nashville, Tennessee, USA were represented among the donors. For unsorted samples, around 90 million PBMCs were counted, and genomic DNA was extracted using the QIAamp DNA Blood Mini kit. Blood was collected by leukapheresis, and PBMCs were isolated by Ficoll-Histopaque density gradient centrifugation and then cryopreserved in liquid nitrogen vapor phase. The data stem from a study of shared clonotypes between healthy human individuals (dated by TCRdb to 2020 to 2021). Concerning the study at large: A couple of women and a few men aged 18 to 49 years were included in the cohort. To estimate repertoire size and how much clonotypes are shared between individuals, the study performed deep sequencing of blood TCR repertoires from roughly five healthy adults. Different laboratories and diverse techniques were used to prepare libraries and sequence TCR repertoires, to increase sequencing depth and limit assay-specific biases. Leukapheresis yielded between about 0.94 and 10 billion PBMCs per donor. Broad study findings and their caveats: The small number of donors limited the genetic and exposure-history diversity represented. Sampling was restricted to blood, and TCR repertoires in tissue are likely to differ from TCR repertoires in blood. Pairwise subsampling indicated that sequencing depth was expected to affect the degree of clonotype sharing among donors.

Using the deep immunoSEQ assay, multiplex PCR amplified TCR CDR3 regions from genomic DNA. Genomic DNA extracted from each cell subset was distributed evenly over all wells of several immunoSEQ 96-well plates, and each plate served as one replicate. For unsorted PBMC, roughly 0.3 ug of genomic DNA, equivalent to around 30,000 T cell genomes, went into each replicate PCR. Ten immunoSEQ deep assay plates were used to sequence unsorted PBMC genomic DNA. Purified libraries were quantified with a Qubit 3.0 fluorometer, sized on a Bioanalyzer 2100, and re-quantified with the KAPA Library Quantification kit. A separate single-read 150-cycle Illumina NextSeq 550 flow cell was used to sequence each immunoSEQ 96-well plate. Per the source publication's procedure: Because the immunoSEQ output held only junctional sequences and lacked quality scores, the filtering could not match the filtering applied to full-length reads. Sequences were annotated with PyIR, a Python wrapper for IgBLAST v1.9, using IMGT germline references to assign V/J genes and CDR3. Reads were filtered out if the reads had weak V/J assignments (E-value above 1e-6), no CDR3, stop codons, out-of-frame junctions, or ambiguous translated residues. V3J clonotypes were defined as sequences sharing the same inferred V gene, J gene, and CDR3 amino acid sequence. To compute the percentage overlap between repertoires, the number of shared unique clonotypes was divided by the size of the smaller repertoire. Three approaches were used to assess repertoire richness: RTK rarefaction, the Chao1 estimator, and Recon v2.1 estimates of unobserved clonotypes. TCRdb holds this immuneACCESS table with in-frame rearrangements only. Some clones are missing; in checked studies, unresolved V genes explain under half, and the rest has no known cause. V, J and clone size reflect that table, while D and trimming were determined from the DNA. The sample records about half a million clones, 81% of which are singletons. The ten largest clones add up to over 9.5% of the sample.

Sequencing was performed on PBMCs. This receptor was obtained from a woman in her thirties or forties in good health. Some clones in this sample may be carry-over from other donors' samples.

The bases read TGTGCCAGTAGTATCACTCACGGGGAGACCCAGTACTTC. The resulting protein is CASSITHGETQYF. The chain is made from TRBV19 and TRBJ2-5; the D segment cannot be called with confidence. The CDR3 contains 13 residues, cysteine and phenylalanine counted. Solely the CDR3 DNA is kept, with 39 bases framed from the first base. CDR1 and CDR2 (LNHDA, SQIVND) derive from the germline V gene (reference sequence). V is shortened by 3 bases, J by 5 bases, and the region joining them spans 10 bases. Outside the CDR3, residues come from the reference TRBV19 and TRBJ2-5 proteins, so the full variable domain is: DGGITQSPKYLFRKEGQNVTLSCEQNLNHDAMYWYRQDPGQGLRLIYYSQIVNDFQKGDIAEGYSVSREKKESFPLTVTSAQKNPTAFYLCASSITHGETQYFGPGTRLLVL.